This passage covers 19 T cell receptor beta chains from one sample sequenced in a study of cytomegalovirus exposure and HLA in healthy donors (dated by TCRdb to about 2017). The receptor library was made with the immunoSEQ multiplex PCR assay. TCRdb took over this immuneACCESS table, retaining in-frame rearrangements with V and J assigned. Such tables are incomplete; in checked studies, under half of the missing clones stem from an unresolved V gene, and the remainder is unexplained. For this sample the table gives some 110,000 clones, of which approximately 94% were detected only once. Jointly, the top ten make up 1% to 1.5% of the sample. Sample: PBMCs. Receptor source: a woman aged 18 to 35 in good health and CMV-seronegative.

This clone was observed a single time. The rearrangement joins TRBV30 to TRBJ2-7, with 7 bases aligning to TRBD2. Trimming at V came to 4 bases and at J to 6 bases, leaving 15 bases not matched to a gene. CDR3 length: 15 amino acids. The germline CDR1 and CDR2 sequences are GTSNPN and SVGIG (reference sequence). In DNA form, the CDR3 reads TGTGCCTGGATCCCAGCGGGGCAGGAAAGGCGCGAGCAGTACTTC. As protein: CAWIPAGQERREQYF.

The genes are TRBV6-5 and TRBJ2-1, with a weak D call TRBD2 (5 bases). V lost 3 bases, J lost 6 bases, and 9 bases lay in between. The length of the CDR3 is 13 residues. Per germline, CDR1 MNHEY and CDR2 SVGAGI. This CDR3 reads CASSYTRSNEQFF. CDR3 in DNA: TGTGCCAGCAGTTATACTAGAAGCAATGAGCAGTTCTTC.

The V gene is TRBV18, the J gene TRBJ2-6; D perhaps matches TRBD2 (5 bases). Trimming left V 2 bases short and J 0 bases short, with 14 bases between. The CDR3 is made up of 18 amino acids. Per the germline V gene, CDR1 is KGHSH and CDR2 is LQKENI. The CDR3 reads CASSPASAVLSGANVLTF. The CDR3 bases are TGTGCCAGCTCACCAGCCTCAGCGGTTCTCTCTGGGGCCAACGTCCTGACTTTC.

The V call is TRBV7-3, the J call TRBJ2-7, with 8 bases fitting TRBD2. The CDR3 has 13 amino acids. Germline loops: CDR1 SGHTA, CDR2 FQGTGA. The V segment lost 2 bases and the J segment 7 bases; nucleotides outside the gene matches: 4. In DNA form, the CDR3 reads TGTGCCAGCAGCTTATTCCTAGCGGGTGAGCAGTACTTC. It is translated as CASSLFLAGEQYF.

The chain is built from TRBV5-1 and TRBJ2-1, with D unclear. Germline V gene data show CDR1 as SGHRS and CDR2 as YFSETQ. The CDR3 has 12 residues. Trimming took 4 bases from V and 7 from J, leaving 9 bases between them. The CDR3 protein is CASSQFSNEQFF. CDR3 DNA sequence: TGCGCCAGCAGCCAGTTCTCGAATGAGCAGTTCTTC.

This clone showed up just a few times. The chain combines TRBV7-2 with TRBJ2-2; the match to TRBD1 covers 8 bases. The CDR3 spans 14 residues. V was pared by 6 bases and J by 6 bases, with 6 bases of the junction left unmatched. Germline lookup yields CDR1 SGHTA and CDR2 FQGNSA. DNA of the CDR3: TGTGCCAGCAGTCGACAGGGGCGGGCCGGGGAGCTGTTTTTT. It codes for CASSRQGRAGELFF.

The chain carries TRBV27 and TRBJ1-5; TRBD1 might be the D (5 bases). Germline V CDR1 and CDR2: MNHEY, SMNVEV (reference sequence). This CDR3 contains 13 residues. Deletions cut 0 bases from V and 15 bases from J, with 15 bases between. The CDR3 region is CASSLSPAQGWHF. CDR3 nucleotide sequence: TGTGCCAGCAGTTTATCCCCCGCCCAGGGTTGGCATTTT.

V and J are TRBV11-2 and TRBJ1-1; D gene uncertain. CDR3 length: 17 amino acids. Germline V gives CDR1 SGHAT, CDR2 FQNNGV. V was clipped by 4 bases and J by 0 bases, with 18 bases between them. Written as DNA, the CDR3 is TGTGCCAGCAGCTCCCTTATGAGTATCGCCATGAACACTGAAGCTTTCTTT. Translating it yields CASSSLMSIAMNTEAFF. The whole variable domain, filled in from reference TRBV11-2 and TRBJ1-1, reads EAGVAQSPRYKIIEKRQSVAFWCNPISGHATLYWYQQILGQGPKLLIQFQNNGVVDDSQLPKDRFSAERLKGVDSTLKIQPAKLEDSAVYLCASSSLMSIAMNTEAFFGQGTRLTVV.

The chain carries TRBV28 and TRBJ2-6; 11 bases fit TRBD2. From germline, CDR1 is MDHEN and CDR2 SYDVKM. The CDR3 is 17 amino acids. The V segment lost 6 bases and the J segment 4 bases; nucleotides outside the gene matches: 8. CDR3 region: CASRGTSGSSGANVLTF. In DNA form, the CDR3 reads TGTGCCAGCAGGGGAACTAGCGGGAGTTCAGGGGCCAACGTCCTGACTTTC.

This chain joins TRBV5-1 and TRBJ2-1, with D possibly TRBD2 on 5 matching bases. The germline gives CDR1 SGHRS, CDR2 YFSETQ. V shed 0 bases and J shed 9 bases, with 10 bases lying between them. The CDR3 has 13 amino acids. The CDR3 DNA sequence: TGCGCCAGCAGCTTGGGACTATTCGGTGAGCAGTTCTTC. This translates into CASSLGLFGEQFF.

The V call is TRBV2, the J call TRBJ1-6; 7 bases fit TRBD1. Losses at the gene ends were 10 bases for V and 10 bases for J; bases not matched to a gene: 10. CDR1 SNHLY and CDR2 FYNNEI come from the germline V gene. The CDR3 loop spans 13 amino acids. CDR3 sequence reads: CANKGQGGSPLHF. DNA for the CDR3: TGTGCCAATAAAGGCCAGGGGGGATCACCCCTCCACTTT.

The chain has TRBV6-6 and TRBJ2-7, with D possibly matching TRBD1 (6 bases). V lost 6 bases, J lost 3 bases, and 15 bases lay in between. CDR3 size: 14 residues. Looked up from germline, CDR1 is MNHNY and CDR2 is SVGAGI (reference sequence). This chain's CDR3 is CASSPNQQGYEQYF. The CDR3 nucleotides are TGTGCCAGCAGCCCAAACCAACAGGGCTACGAGCAGTACTTC.

The chain joins TRBV15 to TRBJ2-7; 7 bases align to TRBD2. Germline CDR1 LNHNV, CDR2 YYDKDF (reference sequence). J lost 4 bases, V lost 2 bases, and 5 bases had no gene match. The CDR3 is made up of 14 amino acids. CDR3 bases: TGTGCCACCAGCAGAAGGGACTACTATTACGAGCAGTACTTC. It translates to CATSRRDYYYEQYF.

The chain has TRBV30 and TRBJ1-1; D gene uncertain. Germline V gives CDR1 GTSNPN, CDR2 SVGIG (reference sequence). The germline V and J ends were trimmed by 8 bases and 5 bases, with 15 bases remaining between them. The CDR3 totals 12 residues. CDR3 protein: CAHDKPGTEAFF. The DNA for the CDR3 is TGTGCCCACGACAAACCTGGGACTGAAGCTTTCTTT.

V and J are TRBV7-7 and TRBJ1-2, with 9 bases aligning to TRBD1. This CDR3 comprises 14 residues. Germline loops: CDR1 SSHAT, CDR2 FNYEAQ (reference sequence). V was clipped by 4 bases and J by 8 bases; unmatched bases: 8. CDR3 nucleotides: TGTGCCAGCAGCTCGGACAGGGGAACTGACGGCTACACCTTC. This sequence encodes CASSSDRGTDGYTF.

This clone was detected once. The chain has TRBV6-1 and TRBJ2-7; 10 bases align to TRBD1. The CDR3 length is 15 residues. Trimming at V came to 6 bases and at J to 1 base, leaving 6 bases not matched to a gene. Per the germline V gene, CDR1 is MNHNS and CDR2 is SASEGT. CDR3 loop: CASRKMDRGSYEQYF. In DNA form, the CDR3 reads TGTGCCAGCAGAAAAATGGACAGGGGGTCCTACGAGCAGTACTTC.

A few counts support this clone. The chain couples TRBV28 to TRBJ2-7; tentatively, D is TRBD1 (6 bases). Between the trimmed V and J ends, which lost 5 bases and 7 bases, there was a span of 18 bases. Germline values: CDR1 MDHEN, CDR2 SYDVKM. The CDR3 loop spans 14 amino acids. CDR3 sequence: CASSMGQDLWEQYF. The CDR3, as DNA: TGTGCCAGCAGTATGGGACAAGATTTGTGGGAGCAGTACTTC.

J is TRBJ2-2 and V is TRBV9; weak D call: TRBD1 (6 bases). V was cut by 4 bases and J by 3 bases, with 16 bases left in between. The CDR3 extends over 16 amino acids. Germline V gene data show CDR1 as SGDLS and CDR2 as YYNGEE. CDR3 sequence: CASSNPLTGDTGELFF. CDR3 in DNA: TGTGCCAGCAGCAACCCGTTGACAGGAGACACCGGGGAGCTGTTTTTT.

This chain links TRBV6-5 with TRBJ1-2, with D possibly being TRBD1 (6 bases). The germline V gene encodes CDR1 MNHEY and CDR2 SVGAGI. This CDR3 is 15 amino acids long. The V end lost 4 bases, the J end lost 0 bases, and 12 bases lay between the germline ends. The CDR3 loop is CASSSWTAPNYGYTF. The CDR3, as DNA: TGTGCCAGCAGTTCATGGACAGCTCCTAACTATGGCTACACCTTC.